Here is one TCR beta chain with its context. This is likely an artifact of a read error, given a far larger clone one base away. This entry is derived from a study of shared clonotypes between healthy human individuals. Trimming took off 0 bases at V and 0 bases at J, with 6 bases between the two ends. Germline V gives CDR1 MGHRA, CDR2 YSYEKL. The CDR3 spans 15 residues. The repertoire was sequenced with immunoSEQ multiplex PCR; TCRdb's copy has only in-frame clones and lacks some. The table lists approximately 440,000 clones, 70% to 80% of them singletons, with about 12% in the top ten. Sequencing was carried out using PBMCs. This receptor was obtained from a woman in her thirties or forties in good health. Some clones in this sample may be carry-over from other donors' samples. V gene TRBV4-1 combines with J gene TRBJ2-1; D uncertain. The CDR3, as DNA: TGCGCCAGCAGCCAAGAGGCGAGCTCCTACAATGAGCAGTTCTTC. It specifies CASSQEASSYNEQFF.